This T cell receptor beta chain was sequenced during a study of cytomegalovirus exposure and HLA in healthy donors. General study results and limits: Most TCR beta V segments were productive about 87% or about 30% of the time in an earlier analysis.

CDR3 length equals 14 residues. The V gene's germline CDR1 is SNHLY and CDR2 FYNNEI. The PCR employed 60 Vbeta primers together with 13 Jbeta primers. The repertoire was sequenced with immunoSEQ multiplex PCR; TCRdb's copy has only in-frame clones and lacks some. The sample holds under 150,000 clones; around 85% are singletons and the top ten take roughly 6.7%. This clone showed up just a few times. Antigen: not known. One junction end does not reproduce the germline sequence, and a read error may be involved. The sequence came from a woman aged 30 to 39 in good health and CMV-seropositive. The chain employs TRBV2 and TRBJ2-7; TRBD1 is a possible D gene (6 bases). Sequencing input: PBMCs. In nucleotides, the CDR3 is TGTGCCAGTAGTGTCGGGGACACCCCCTACGAGCAGTACTTC. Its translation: CASSVGDTPYEQYF.